Presented here are 17 T cell receptor beta chains from one specimen sequenced in a study of blood T cell repertoires in COVID-19. TCRdb's copy holds only in-frame clones and misses some; the assay was immunoSEQ multiplex PCR. The profile shows 30,000 to 40,000 clones, 70% to 90% of them singletons. The sample consisted of peripheral blood. These receptors originate from a human donor in a cohort sampled during active COVID-19.

The chain couples TRBV4-1 to TRBJ2-7; D unclear. The CDR3 totals 15 residues. CDR1 MGHRA and CDR2 YSYEKL come from the germline V gene. V lost 4 bases and J lost 0, with 13 bases in between. The CDR3 region has the DNA TGCGCCAGCAGCCCGACAAGACATTCCTCCTACGAGCAGTACTTC. Residues: CASSPTRHSSYEQYF.

The gene calls are TRBV2 and TRBJ2-1; 11 bases are shared with TRBD2. The CDR3 spans 16 residues. Germline CDR1 SNHLY, CDR2 FYNNEI. V lost 4 bases to trimming and J lost 3 bases; unmatched junction nucleotides: 5. CDR3 nucleotides: TGTGCCAGCAGTGGGACTAGCGGGTCCTACTACAATGAGCAGTTCTTC. Translating gives CASSGTSGSYYNEQFF.

This sequence joins TRBV12-3 or TRBV12-4 and TRBJ2-1; TRBD2 matches at 8 bases. CDR3 size: 13 residues. J lost 10 bases, V lost 6 bases, and 8 bases had no gene match. This chain's CDR3 is CASSRTSGGEQFF. In DNA, the CDR3 is TGTGCCAGCAGCCGGACCAGCGGGGGCGAGCAGTTCTTC.

This clone was counted a few times. The chain links TRBV9 to TRBJ1-4; D is perhaps TRBD1 (5 bases). Germline V gene lookup returns CDR1 SGDLS and CDR2 YYNGEE. The CDR3 has 21 residues. The ends were cut back, 4 bases at V and 1 base at J, with 29 bases in the middle. The DNA of the CDR3 is TGTGCCAGCAGCAAAGCCCCCGGACACCCGAGATCCGGTGAAACTAATGAAAAACTGTTTTTT. It specifies CASSKAPGHPRSGETNEKLFF.

The chain carries TRBV19 and TRBJ2-2; 9 bases match TRBD1. The J segment lost 6 bases and the V segment lost 8 bases, leaving 7 bases of the junction unmatched. Germline CDR1 reads LNHDA; CDR2 reads SQIVND (reference sequence). CDR3 length: 14 amino acids. CDR3 residues: CASYTGGRAGELFF. The CDR3 DNA reads as TGTGCCAGTTACACAGGGGGCCGGGCCGGGGAGCTGTTTTTT.

This rearrangement joins TRBV5-6 to TRBJ2-7; D is perhaps TRBD1 (6 bases). Trimming removed 2 bases from V and 3 bases from J, with 9 bases in between. Germline CDR1 and CDR2: SGHDT and YYEEEE. The CDR3 has 13 amino acids. The CDR3 is CASSLGGNYEQYF. The CDR3 nucleotides are TGTGCCAGCAGCTTAGGGGGTAACTACGAGCAGTACTTC.

The table lists this clone with a count of one. The CDR3 region is CASRPDRGSYNEQFF. CDR3 bases: TGTGCCAGCAGGCCAGACAGGGGTTCCTACAATGAGCAGTTCTTC. The chain carries TRBV7-8 and TRBJ2-1; 8 bases line up with TRBD1. Per the germline V gene, CDR1 is SGHVS and CDR2 is FQNEAQ. This CDR3 region has 15 residues. J gave up 1 base and V 6 bases, and 5 bases lay outside the gene matches.

This clone was counted only a few times. The rearrangement uses TRBV2 and TRBJ2-3; 12 positions agree with TRBD1. V shed 1 base, J shed 6 bases, and the junction held 2 bases outside the gene matches. There are 15 residues in the CDR3. CDR1 and CDR2 from the germline V gene are SNHLY and FYNNEI. The CDR3 is CASSEGGQGADTQYF. The DNA for the CDR3 is TGTGCCAGCAGTGAAGGGGGACAGGGGGCGGATACGCAGTATTTT.

This chain uses TRBV3-1 (or the pseudogene TRBV3-2) with TRBJ2-5; D perhaps matches TRBD2 (5 bases). Germline assignment: CDR1 LGHDT and CDR2 YNNKEL (reference sequence). The CDR3 totals 14 residues. V was shortened by 1 base and J by 2 bases, with 8 bases between the two germline ends. The CDR3 sequence is CASSQGAGQETQYF. CDR3 bases: TGTGCCAGCAGCCAAGGTGCGGGTCAAGAGACCCAGTACTTC.

This rearrangement joins TRBV19 to TRBJ2-1; D is unclear. V was pared by 0 bases and J by 8 bases, with 14 bases between. The CDR3 contains 15 residues. Germline lookup yields CDR1 LNHDA and CDR2 SQIVND (reference sequence). CDR3 amino acids: CASSIDTVWVDEQFF. The CDR3 DNA sequence: TGTGCCAGTAGTATAGACACAGTCTGGGTCGATGAGCAGTTCTTC.

The J gene is TRBJ2-7, the V gene TRBV19, with D possibly being TRBD1 (8 bases). Germline V gives CDR1 LNHDA, CDR2 SQIVND (reference sequence). CDR3 size: 15 residues. Trimming shortened V by 1 base and J by 3 bases, and 13 bases separated the two germline ends. The CDR3 DNA follows: TGTGCCAGTAGTATAGGGACAGGGAGGGACTACGAGCAGTACTTC. It encodes CASSIGTGRDYEQYF.

The V gene is TRBV6-6, the J gene TRBJ2-3; 12 nucleotides agree with TRBD2. Germline V lookup: CDR1 MNHNY, CDR2 SVGAGI (reference sequence). This CDR3 is 14 amino acids long. Trimming cost V 9 bases and J 0 bases; bases outside gene matches: 1. Here the CDR3 reads CASLAGGSTDTQYF. CDR3 nucleotide sequence: TGTGCCAGTCTAGCGGGGGGGAGCACAGATACGCAGTATTTT.

The chain recombines TRBV2 with TRBJ1-2; D gene ambiguous. The germline V and J ends were trimmed by 4 bases and 1 base, with 7 bases remaining between them. Germline CDR1 is SNHLY and CDR2 is FYNNEI. The CDR3 is 13 amino acids. CDR3 DNA sequence: TGTGCCAGCAGTGGGCAGCGTAACTATGGCTACACCTTC. Translated, it gives CASSGQRNYGYTF.

The chain is built from TRBV18 and TRBJ2-1, with 9 bases fitting TRBD1. V gave up 3 bases and J gave up 7 bases; unmatched junction bases: 7. This CDR3 has 15 amino acids. The germline V gene has CDR1 KGHSH and CDR2 LQKENI. CDR3 coding DNA: TGTGCCAGCTCACCGGAGACAGGGGGTCAAAATGAGCAGTTCTTC. It translates to CASSPETGGQNEQFF.

The chain is built from TRBV3-1 (or the pseudogene TRBV3-2) and TRBJ1-2, with D hard to call. CDR1 is LGHDT, CDR2 YNNKEL, per germline (reference sequence). The CDR3 totals 16 residues. Trimming removed 2 bases at V and 3 bases at J, with 16 bases between. CDR3 DNA sequence: TGTGCCAGCAGCCAATCGGACTCTCGCAATTACTATGGCTACACCTTC. This encodes CASSQSDSRNYYGYTF.

The V call is TRBV7-8, the J call TRBJ2-3; 8 bases are a match to TRBD2. This CDR3 has 17 amino acids. Losses at the gene ends were 0 bases for V and 0 bases for J; bases not matched to a gene: 5. The germline CDR1 and CDR2 sequences are SGHVS and FQNEAQ. The chain's CDR3 is CASSLASGGPSTDTQYF. DNA of the CDR3: TGTGCCAGCAGCTTAGCCTCGGGGGGGCCCAGCACAGATACGCAGTATTTT.

This chain joins TRBV7-2 and TRBJ2-1; no definite D call. Trimming took off 1 base at V and 8 bases at J, with 12 bases between the two ends. Germline V gene data show CDR1 as SGHTA and CDR2 as FQGNSA. This CDR3 is 14 amino acids long. The CDR3 nucleotides read TGTGCCAGCAGCTTAGAGGTCTCCCGGGATGAGCAGTTCTTC. This codes for CASSLEVSRDEQFF.